This TCR beta chain emerged from a study of beta chain features in type 1 diabetes. The study reverse transcribed the entire isolated RNA, so it sequenced expressed TCRB transcripts. Some clones are missing from TCRdb's copy, which holds only in-frame ones; the method was immunoSEQ multiplex PCR. The sample consists of under 900,000 clones, about 17% of them appearing once. CD45RO/CCR7/CD25/CD127/CD95/CD27 staining was used to isolate CD4+ naive, central memory, regulatory and stem cell-like memory cells by sorting. Deletions cut 2 bases from V and 2 bases from J, with 9 bases between. CDR3 length equals 14 residues. Germline V gene lookup returns CDR1 KGHSH and CDR2 LQKENI. The study's findings and limits: Patients showed naive, central memory and Treg TCRB repertoires that appeared more similar than those of healthy donors. Type 1 diabetes patients showed fewer insertions and more deletions at VDJ junctions.

Only a few counts were recorded for this clone. Antigen specificity is unknown. The TCR sequence derives from a woman aged 18-29 years in good health. The chain has TRBV18 and TRBJ2-5, with D perhaps matching TRBD2 (6 bases). The material sequenced was naive CD4+ T cells from blood. The CDR3 DNA follows: TGTGCCAGCTCACCAGCGGGGTTTCAAGAGACCCAGTACTTC. Translation: CASSPAGFQETQYF.